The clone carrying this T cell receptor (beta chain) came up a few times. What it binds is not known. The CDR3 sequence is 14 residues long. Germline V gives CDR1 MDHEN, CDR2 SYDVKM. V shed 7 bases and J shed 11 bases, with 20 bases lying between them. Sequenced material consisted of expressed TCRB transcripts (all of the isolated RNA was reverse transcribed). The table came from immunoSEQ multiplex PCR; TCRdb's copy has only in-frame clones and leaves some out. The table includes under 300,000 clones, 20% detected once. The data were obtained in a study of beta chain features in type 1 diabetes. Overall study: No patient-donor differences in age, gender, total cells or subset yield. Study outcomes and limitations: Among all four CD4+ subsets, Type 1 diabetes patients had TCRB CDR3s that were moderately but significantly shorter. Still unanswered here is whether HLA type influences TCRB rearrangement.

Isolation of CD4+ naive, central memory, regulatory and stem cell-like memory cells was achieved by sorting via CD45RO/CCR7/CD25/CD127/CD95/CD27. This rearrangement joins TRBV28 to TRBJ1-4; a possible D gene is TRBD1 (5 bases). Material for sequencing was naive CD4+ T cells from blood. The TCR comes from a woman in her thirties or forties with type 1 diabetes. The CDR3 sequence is CASTPIAAGRKLFF. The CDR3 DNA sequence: TGTGCCAGCACCCCTATCGCGGCAGGGCGCAAACTGTTTTTT. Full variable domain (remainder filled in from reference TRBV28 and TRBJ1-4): DVKVTQSSRYLVKRTGEKVFLECVQDMDHENMFWYRQDPGLGLRLIYFSYDVKMKEKGDIPEGYSVSREKKERFSLILESASTNQTSMYLCASTPIAAGRKLFFGSGTQLSVL.